The entry below describes one T cell receptor (beta chain). The V gene lost 2 bases and the J gene lost 5 bases, with 19 bases spanning the gap. Germline CDR1 is MNHNS and CDR2 is SASEGT. This CDR3 region has 16 residues. These data are taken from a study of glioma-infiltrating T cells. TCR alpha and beta CDR3 regions were amplified from RNA using iRepertoire nested multiplex PCR. Using its own MiXCR run on the multiplex PCR reads, TCRdb lists one record per CDR3 protein. The profile shows approximately 190,000 distinct CDR3 sequences, around 30% of them singletons. The chain uses TRBV6-1 and TRBJ2-7; D perhaps matches TRBD1 (6 bases). The sequencing sample was made of glioma tissue, nonneoplastic brain tissue, or PBMCs (not recorded which). The TCR was taken from a human donor with low-grade glioma or glioblastoma, undergoing nonglioma brain surgery, or in good health (not recorded which). The CDR3: CASSESGGSVRNEQYF. As DNA, the CDR3 is TGTGCCAGCAGTGAAAGTGGGGGCAGTGTACGGAACGAGCAGTACTTC.